A single sample is the source of the 8 T cell receptor beta chains below, sequenced in a study of CD8+ T cells in alopecia areata. Reverse transcription of extracted RNA yielded cDNA, which provided the sequencing template. The protocol was immunoSEQ multiplex PCR, while the TCRdb copy is restricted to in-frame clones and leaves out a portion. This table holds about 180,000 clones, around 49% found once. Treatment in this sample: oral pan-JAK inhibitor, 5-10 mg twice daily. This material consisted of CD8+ T cells sorted from blood, taken between weeks 51 and 52, from a patient treated with tofacitinib. These receptors all come from a human donor with alopecia areata.

In this sample, this clone turned up a few times. This CDR3 is also generated by other DNA sequences in the sample. This chain joins TRBV7-9 and TRBJ2-3; D gene unclear. V lost 3 bases and J 4 bases, leaving 5 bases between the germline ends. The CDR3 spans 12 residues. CDR1 and CDR2 (germline): SEHNR, FQNEAQ (reference sequence). The CDR3 here is CASSLGADTQYF. As DNA, the CDR3 is TGTGCCAGCAGCTTGGGCGCAGATACGCAGTATTTT.

V is TRBV6-1 and J is TRBJ2-6; D unresolved. The CDR3 contains 14 residues. V was pared by 5 bases and J by 4 bases, with 9 bases between. The germline CDR1 and CDR2 sequences are MNHNS and SASEGT. DNA for the CDR3: TGTGCCAGCAGTCAAGGGTTGGGGGCCAACGTCCTGACTTTC. It is translated as CASSQGLGANVLTF.

This chain joins TRBV5-1 and TRBJ1-1; perhaps TRBD1 as D (5 bases). CDR3 length equals 11 residues. V lost 4 bases and J lost 5, with 6 bases in between. Germline loops: CDR1 SGHRS, CDR2 YFSETQ. The CDR3 region has the DNA TGCGCCAGCAGCCAGGGTACTGAAGCTTTCTTT. Translated: CASSQGTEAFF. Looking up the rest from reference TRBV5-1 and TRBJ1-1 gives the full variable domain: KAGVTQTPRYLIKTRGQQVTLSCSPISGHRSVSWYQQTPGQGLQFLFEYFSETQRNKGNFPGRFSGRQFSNSRSEMNVSTLELGDSALYLCASSQGTEAFFGQGTRLTVV.

The J gene is TRBJ1-3, the V gene TRBV2; no firm D call. This CDR3 spans 16 amino acids. The V gene lost 1 base and the J gene lost 4 bases, with 14 bases spanning the gap. Per the germline V gene, CDR1 is SNHLY and CDR2 is FYNNEI. CDR3 residues: CASSEVEGQEGNTIYF. In nucleotides, the CDR3 is TGTGCCAGCAGTGAAGTGGAGGGCCAAGAAGGAAACACCATATATTTT.

The chain has TRBV27 and TRBJ2-3; the D is unclear. The V end was cut by 2 bases, the J end by 4 bases, with 10 bases between. This CDR3 comprises 14 residues. Germline assignment: CDR1 MNHEY and CDR2 SMNVEV (reference sequence). CDR3 bases: TGTGCCAGCAGTTTAAGGGCCGGTCCAGATACGCAGTATTTT. Translating gives CASSLRAGPDTQYF.

The chain carries TRBV5-1 and TRBJ2-3, with TRBD2 identical over 12 bases. In germline, CDR1 is SGHRS, CDR2 YFSETQ. This CDR3 contains 18 residues. Losses at the gene ends were 4 bases for V and 0 bases for J; bases not matched to a gene: 9. CDR3 in amino acids: CASSLTSGGDRSTDTQYF. The CDR3 DNA is TGCGCCAGCAGCCTGACTAGCGGGGGTGATCGAAGCACAGATACGCAGTATTTT.

This clone has just a few counts. This chain connects TRBV13 to TRBJ2-5; the match to TRBD1 covers 9 bases. The germline gives CDR1 PRHDT, CDR2 FYEKMQ (reference sequence). V dropped 5 bases and J dropped 2; count of bases not matched to a gene: 6. This CDR3 comprises 15 residues. CDR3: CASSRRQGVQETQYF. CDR3 in DNA: TGTGCCAGCAGCCGACGACAGGGGGTACAAGAGACCCAGTACTTC.

J is TRBJ1-1 and V is TRBV5-6, with D uncertain. With 7 bases removed from V and 0 bases from J, the gap between germline ends came to 10 bases. CDR1 is SGHDT, CDR2 YYEEEE, per germline. This CDR3 spans 13 amino acids. CDR3 nucleotides: TGTGCCAGCCGGGAGAACATGAACACTGAAGCTTTCTTT. This sequence encodes CASRENMNTEAFF.